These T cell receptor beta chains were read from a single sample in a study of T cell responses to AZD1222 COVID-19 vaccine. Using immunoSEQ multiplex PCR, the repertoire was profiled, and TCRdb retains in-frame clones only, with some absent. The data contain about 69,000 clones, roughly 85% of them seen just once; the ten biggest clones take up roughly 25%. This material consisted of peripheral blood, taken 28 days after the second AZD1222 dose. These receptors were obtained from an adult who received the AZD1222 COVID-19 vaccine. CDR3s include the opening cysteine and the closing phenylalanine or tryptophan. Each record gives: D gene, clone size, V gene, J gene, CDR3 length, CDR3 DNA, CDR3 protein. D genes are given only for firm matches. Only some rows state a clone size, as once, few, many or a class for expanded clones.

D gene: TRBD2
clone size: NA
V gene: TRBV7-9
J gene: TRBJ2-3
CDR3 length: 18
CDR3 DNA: TGTGCCAGCAGCTTAGTGGGAGGACTAGCGGGATACCTAGATACGCAGTATTTT
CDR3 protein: CASSLVGGLAGYLDTQYF

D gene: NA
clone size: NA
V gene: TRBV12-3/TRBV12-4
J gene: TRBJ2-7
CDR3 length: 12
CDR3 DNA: TGTGCCAGCAGTTTATTGGGGGGCGAGCAGTACTTC
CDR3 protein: CASSLLGGEQYF

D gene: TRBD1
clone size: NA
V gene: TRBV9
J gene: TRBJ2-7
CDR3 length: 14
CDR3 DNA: TGTGCCAGCAGCCTGAGACAGGGGGCGTACGAGCAGTACTTC
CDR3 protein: CASSLRQGAYEQYF

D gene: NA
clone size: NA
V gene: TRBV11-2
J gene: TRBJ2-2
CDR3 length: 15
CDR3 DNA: TGTGCCAGCAGCCCCATTCCGCGGGGCACCGGGGAGCTGTTTTTT
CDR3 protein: CASSPIPRGTGELFF

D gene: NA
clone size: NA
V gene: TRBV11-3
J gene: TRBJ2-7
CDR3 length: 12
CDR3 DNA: TGTGCCAGCTCGGACAGTTCGTACGAGCAGTACTTC
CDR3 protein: CASSDSSYEQYF

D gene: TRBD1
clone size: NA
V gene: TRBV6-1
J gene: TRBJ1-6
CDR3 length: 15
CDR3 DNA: TGTGCCAGCAGTGAAAGGGACAGGGGGCTTTCACCCCTCCACTTT
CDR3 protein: CASSERDRGLSPLHF

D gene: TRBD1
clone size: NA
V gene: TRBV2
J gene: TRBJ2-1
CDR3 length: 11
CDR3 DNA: TGTGCCAGCAGGGGACAGGCGGAGCAGTTCTTC
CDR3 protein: CASRGQAEQFF

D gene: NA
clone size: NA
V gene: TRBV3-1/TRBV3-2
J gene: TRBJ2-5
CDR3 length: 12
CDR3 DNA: TGTGCCAGCAGTCCAGGGAGTGAGACCCAGTACTTC
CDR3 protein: CASSPGSETQYF

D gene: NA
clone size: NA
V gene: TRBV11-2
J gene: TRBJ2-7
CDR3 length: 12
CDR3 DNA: TGTGCCAGCAGCTTAAGAGGGGACGAGCAGTACTTC
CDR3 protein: CASSLRGDEQYF

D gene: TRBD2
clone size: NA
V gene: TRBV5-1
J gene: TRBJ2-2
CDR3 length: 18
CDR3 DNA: TGCGCCAGCAGCTTGAGTCTAGCGGGAGGCGCGAACACCGGGGAGCTGTTTTTT
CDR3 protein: CASSLSLAGGANTGELFF

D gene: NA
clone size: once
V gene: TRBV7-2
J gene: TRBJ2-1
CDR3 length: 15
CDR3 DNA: TGTGCCAGCAGCTTGGCGGGACTCCTCTACAATGAGCAGTTCTTC
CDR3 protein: CASSLAGLLYNEQFF

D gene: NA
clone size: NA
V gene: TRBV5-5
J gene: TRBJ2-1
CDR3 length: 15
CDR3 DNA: TGTGCCAGCAGCTTGGGACAGGACAAGTACAATGAGCAGTTCTTC
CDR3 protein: CASSLGQDKYNEQFF

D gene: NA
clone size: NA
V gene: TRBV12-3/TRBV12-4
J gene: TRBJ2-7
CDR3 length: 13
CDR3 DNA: TGTGCCAGCAGGATATCAGGGGCCTACGAGCAGTACTTC
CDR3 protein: CASRISGAYEQYF

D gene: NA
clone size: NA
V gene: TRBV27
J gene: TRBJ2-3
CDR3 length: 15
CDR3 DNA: TGTGCCAGCAGTTTAAACCGTCCCCCGTCGTCTACGCAGTATTTT
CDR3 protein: CASSLNRPPSSTQYF

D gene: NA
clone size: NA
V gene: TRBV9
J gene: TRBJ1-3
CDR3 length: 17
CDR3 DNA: TGTGCCAGCAGCGTAGCTTCTATGGGGGACTCTGGAAACACCATATATTTT
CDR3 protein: CASSVASMGDSGNTIYF

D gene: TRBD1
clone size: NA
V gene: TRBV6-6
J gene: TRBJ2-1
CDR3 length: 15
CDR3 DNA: TGTGCCAGCAGTCCCGCGACAGGGCCCCAGGATGAGCAGTTCTTC
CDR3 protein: CASSPATGPQDEQFF

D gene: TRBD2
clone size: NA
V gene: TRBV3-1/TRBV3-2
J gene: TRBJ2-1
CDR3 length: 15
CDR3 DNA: TGTGCCAGCAGCCAAGTCAATTTTGGGGGGGATGAGCAGTTCTTC
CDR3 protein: CASSQVNFGGDEQFF

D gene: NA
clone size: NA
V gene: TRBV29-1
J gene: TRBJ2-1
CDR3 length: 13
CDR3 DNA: TGCAGCGTTGAAGTTCCTAGCACCGATGAGCAGTTCTTC
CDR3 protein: CSVEVPSTDEQFF

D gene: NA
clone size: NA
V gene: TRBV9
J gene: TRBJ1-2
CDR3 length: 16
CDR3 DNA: TGTGCCAGCAGCGCCACAGAACACAACAGCTACTATGGCTACACCTTC
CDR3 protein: CASSATEHNSYYGYTF

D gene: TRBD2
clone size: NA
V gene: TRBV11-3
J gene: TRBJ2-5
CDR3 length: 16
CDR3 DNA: TGTGCCAGCAGCTTAGAAGCTAGCGGGGGCCAAGAGACCCAGTACTTC
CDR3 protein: CASSLEASGGQETQYF

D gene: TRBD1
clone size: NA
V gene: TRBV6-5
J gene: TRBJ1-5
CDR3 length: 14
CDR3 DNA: TGTGCCAGCGAGGACAGGGGCGTCCGACAGCCCCAGCATTTT
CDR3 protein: CASEDRGVRQPQHF

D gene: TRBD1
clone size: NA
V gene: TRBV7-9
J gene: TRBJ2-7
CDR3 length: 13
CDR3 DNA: TGTGCCAGCAGCTCCGAGGGACAGGGTGAGCAGTACTTC
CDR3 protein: CASSSEGQGEQYF

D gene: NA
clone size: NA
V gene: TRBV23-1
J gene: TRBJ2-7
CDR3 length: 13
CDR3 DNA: TGCGCCAGCAGTCAATCGTGGGGGTACGAGCAGTACTTC
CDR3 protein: CASSQSWGYEQYF

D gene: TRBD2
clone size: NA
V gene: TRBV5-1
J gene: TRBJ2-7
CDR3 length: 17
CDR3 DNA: TGCGCCAGCAGCTCAGGACTAGCGCGGTCCCCGGAATACGAGCAGTACTTC
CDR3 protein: CASSSGLARSPEYEQYF

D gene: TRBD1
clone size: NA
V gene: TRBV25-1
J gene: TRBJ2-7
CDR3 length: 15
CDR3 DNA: TGTGCCAGCAGTGAATGGAAGGGGGCCGTATACGAGCAGTACTTC
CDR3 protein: CASSEWKGAVYEQYF

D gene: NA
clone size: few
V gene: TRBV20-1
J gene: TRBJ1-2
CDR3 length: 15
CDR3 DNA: TGCAGTGCTAGTCCCCCGGGTAGGGTGGGCTATGGCTACACCTTC
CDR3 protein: CSASPPGRVGYGYTF

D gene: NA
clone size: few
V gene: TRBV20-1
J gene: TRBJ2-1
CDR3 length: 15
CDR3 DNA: TGCAGTGCTAGTGGGATGGGAGCCATCTACAATGAGCAGTTCTTC
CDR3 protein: CSASGMGAIYNEQFF

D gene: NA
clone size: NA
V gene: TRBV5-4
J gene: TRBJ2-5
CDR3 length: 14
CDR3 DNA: TGTGCCAGCAGCAGTGGGCCAGGTCAAGAGACCCAGTACTTC
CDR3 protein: CASSSGPGQETQYF

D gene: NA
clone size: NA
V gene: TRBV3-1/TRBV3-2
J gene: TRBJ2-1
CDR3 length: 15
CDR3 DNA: TGTGCCAGCAGCCAGGGCACCCTCTCCTACAATGAGCAGTTCTTC
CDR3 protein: CASSQGTLSYNEQFF

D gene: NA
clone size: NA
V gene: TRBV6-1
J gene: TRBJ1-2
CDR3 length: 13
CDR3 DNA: TGTGCCAGCAGTGAAGGGGAGGGGAGGGGCTACACCTTC
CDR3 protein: CASSEGEGRGYTF

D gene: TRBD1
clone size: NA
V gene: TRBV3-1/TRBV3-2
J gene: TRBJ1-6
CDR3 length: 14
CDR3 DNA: TGTGCCAGCAGCCAACTACAGGGGTTTGGGCCCCTCCACTTT
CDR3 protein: CASSQLQGFGPLHF